This T cell receptor beta chain was found in a study of blood T cell repertoires in COVID-19 (dated by TCRdb to the early 2020s). Turning to the overall study: Collaborator samples came from the United States, Italy and Spain and covered acute and convalescent phases of COVID-19. Deeply sampled blood TCRbeta repertoires from subjects exposed to, actively infected with, or recovered from COVID-19 were included in the dataset. HLA class I and class II types, where available, came from metadata supplied by the sample provider rather than from assay-based typing. The prospective study material was composed of cDNA or gDNA derived from T cells, B-cell-depleted T cells, or PBMCs. The repertoires were made available in a free public database intended to serve as a resource for research on the immune response to SARS-CoV-2. Samples came from the ongoing ImmuneRACE study (first 160 participants) plus 1,254 subjects from 6 global collaborators. The sample metadata nearly always contained a de-identified subject ID, COVID-19 status, age in years and sex.

TCRbeta CDR3 regions were amplified from genomic DNA by means of the immunoSEQ Assay, a bias-controlled multiplex PCR. In the authors' own workflow: Within the assay, amplification of reference gene primers was used to estimate how many nucleated cells each sample contained. To quantify the absolute abundance of each unique TCRbeta CDR3 rearrangement, sequence reads were collapsed and filtered. For each sample, productive Simpson clonality was calculated as the square root of Simpson's diversity index across productive rearrangements. TCRdb retrieved this table from immuneACCESS and kept in-frame rearrangements only. Not all clones are present; in checked studies, unresolved V genes account for under half, and no reason is known for the remainder. The V and J calls and clone size were taken over from that table, and D and trimming were inferred from the DNA. This sample lists tens of thousands of clones; 91% were detected once. The ten largest account for 1.9% of the sample.

Collaborating institutions collected whole blood in K2EDTA tubes following their own protocols. For TCRbeta analysis, collaborators shipped samples in one of three forms: frozen whole blood, isolated PBMCs, or DNA extracted from either of those sample types. A word on this clone: The antigen it recognizes is unknown. No much larger clone exists at a distance of one base, and base qualities are not known.

General conclusions and limits of the study: The quantity of clinical and demographic metadata differed by source and by participant and was supplied without curation.

The junction shows trimming of 4 bases on V and 7 bases on J, and the gene matches do not reach 8 bases of it. The CDR3 sequence holds 16 residues, the cysteine and phenylalanine included. Only the CDR3 DNA is retained, 48 bases long and in frame from the first base. In the germline V gene, CDR1 corresponds to SGHRS and CDR2 to YFSETQ. This chain joins TRBV5-1 to TRBJ2-7; 16 of the junction bases match TRBD2. Source material: peripheral blood. The TCR sequence derives from a woman between 50 and 59 years old in a cohort sampled during active COVID-19. CDR3 reads: CASSPGTSGRAGEQYF. Here is the DNA: TGCGCCAGCAGCCCTGGGACTAGCGGGAGGGCGGGGGAGCAGTACTTC. The CDR3, completed at both ends by the reference TRBV5-1 and TRBJ2-7 genes, gives the full variable domain KAGVTQTPRYLIKTRGQQVTLSCSPISGHRSVSWYQQTPGQGLQFLFEYFSETQRNKGNFPGRFSGRQFSNSRSEMNVSTLELGDSALYLCASSPGTSGRAGEQYFGPGTRLTVT.